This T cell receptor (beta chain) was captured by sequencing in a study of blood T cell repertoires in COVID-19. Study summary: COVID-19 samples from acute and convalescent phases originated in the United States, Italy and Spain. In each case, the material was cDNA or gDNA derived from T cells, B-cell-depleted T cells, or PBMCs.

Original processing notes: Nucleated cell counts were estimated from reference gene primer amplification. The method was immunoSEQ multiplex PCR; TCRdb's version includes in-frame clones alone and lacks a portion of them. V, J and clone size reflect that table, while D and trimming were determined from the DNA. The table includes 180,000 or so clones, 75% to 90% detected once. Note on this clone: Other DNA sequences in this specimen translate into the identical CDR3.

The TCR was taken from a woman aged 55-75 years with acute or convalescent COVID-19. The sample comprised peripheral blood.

The CDR3 DNA sequence: TGTGCCAGCAGCCCGGGACTAGCGGGAGGGGCAGATACGCAGTATTTT. It codes for CASSPGLAGGADTQYF. This chain connects TRBV7-9 to TRBJ2-3; TRBD2 matches at 16 bases. CDR1 is SEHNR and CDR2 is FQNEAQ in the germline V gene (reference sequence). There are 16 residues in the CDR3. V was clipped by 5 bases and J by 4 bases; unmatched bases: 3.